These 9 T cell receptor beta chains came from one sample sequenced in a study of cytomegalovirus exposure and HLA in healthy donors. Amplification used 60 Vbeta primers and 13 Jbeta primers. Here immunoSEQ multiplex PCR was the method, and the copy in TCRdb shows in-frame clones only, minus some. This sample's table reports some 130,000 clones. Material for sequencing was PBMCs. The receptors here all came from a woman aged 55-70 years in good health and CMV-seronegative.

This chain links TRBV10-3 with TRBJ2-7, with D possibly being TRBD1 (6 bases). The germline V gene encodes CDR1 ENHRY and CDR2 SYGVKD. The CDR3 length is 12 residues. V was cut by 4 bases and J by 7 bases, with 11 bases left in between. The CDR3 loop is CAISGTRGEQYF. DNA of the CDR3: TGTGCCATCAGTGGCACTAGGGGGGAGCAGTACTTC.

This CDR3 reads CATSRGGSYEQYF. The CDR3 DNA reads TGTGCCACCAGCAGAGGAGGTTCCTACGAGCAGTACTTC. The rearrangement uses TRBV15 and TRBJ2-7; D remains unclear. The CDR3 has 13 residues. The V end was cut by 1 base, the J end by 1 base, with 5 bases between. The germline gives CDR1 LNHNV, CDR2 YYDKDF (reference sequence). Based on the CDR3 plus reference TRBV15 and TRBJ2-7, the full variable domain is DAMVIQNPRYQVTQFGKPVTLSCSQTLNHNVMYWYQQKSSQAPKLLFHYYDKDFNNEADTPDNFQSRRPNTSFCFLDIRSPGLGDTAMYLCATSRGGSYEQYFGPGTRLTVT.

The chain joins TRBV5-4 to TRBJ1-1; D possibly corresponds to TRBD1 (6 bases). Trimming removed 3 bases from V and 8 bases from J, with 11 bases in between. This CDR3 is built from 12 residues. Germline CDR1 reads SGHNT; CDR2 reads YYREEE (reference sequence). For the CDR3, the DNA is TGTGCCAGCAGCTCCTCCGGACAGGAAGCTTTCTTT. It specifies CASSSSGQEAFF.

The chain is built from TRBV5-6 and TRBJ2-7; D is uncertain. This CDR3 region has 14 residues. Germline V lookup: CDR1 SGHDT, CDR2 YYEEEE. V was shortened by 0 bases and J by 4 bases, with 11 bases between the two germline ends. CDR3 protein: CASSLASTEYEQYF. The CDR3 bases are TGTGCCAGCAGCTTGGCCTCTACAGAATACGAGCAGTACTTC.

CDR3 sequence: CASSAPGQGHGQPQHF. The CDR3 DNA sequence: TGTGCCAGCAGCGCACCGGGACAGGGGCACGGTCAGCCCCAGCATTTT. This chain joins TRBV7-8 and TRBJ1-5; TRBD1 matches at 10 bases. Looked up from germline, CDR1 is SGHVS and CDR2 is FQNEAQ. V trimming: 5 bases; J trimming: 6 bases; junction bases outside the gene matches: 10. The CDR3 is made up of 16 amino acids.

The V gene is TRBV10-3, the J gene TRBJ2-7; the D gene is possibly TRBD2 (5 bases). Germline-derived CDR1 and CDR2 are ENHRY and SYGVKD. V was shortened by 2 bases and J by 3 bases, with 14 bases between the two germline ends. CDR3 length: 15 residues. The CDR3, as DNA: TGTGCCATCAGTGAGGCAAACGACGGGGTCTACGAGCAGTACTTC. Amino acids: CAISEANDGVYEQYF.

V usage is TRBV5-5 and J usage is TRBJ1-2; 7 positions agree with TRBD1. The CDR3 consists of 15 residues. The J segment lost 8 bases and the V segment lost 2 bases, leaving 12 bases of the junction unmatched. From germline, CDR1 is SGHKS and CDR2 YYEKEE (reference sequence). DNA for the CDR3: TGTGCCAGCAGCTTCTCTGACAGGGTGCTTTTGGGCTACACCTTC. This translates into CASSFSDRVLLGYTF.

The chain is built from TRBV9 and TRBJ2-6; D is uncertain. With 4 bases removed from V and 0 bases from J, the gap between germline ends came to 8 bases. Germline CDR1 SGDLS, CDR2 YYNGEE. This CDR3 spans 15 amino acids. The CDR3 DNA follows: TGTGCCAGCAGCCAACGCTACTCTGGGGCCAACGTCCTGACTTTC. Translation: CASSQRYSGANVLTF.

V gene TRBV4-2 combines with J gene TRBJ2-1; 10 nucleotides agree with TRBD1. The trim removed 0 bases at V and 6 bases at J, leaving 5 bases unmatched. CDR1 is LGHNA and CDR2 is YNFKEQ in the germline V gene. The CDR3 totals 16 residues. The DNA for the CDR3 is TGTGCCAGCAGCCAAGATCTCGGGACAGGGGTCAATGAGCAGTTCTTC. This encodes CASSQDLGTGVNEQFF.